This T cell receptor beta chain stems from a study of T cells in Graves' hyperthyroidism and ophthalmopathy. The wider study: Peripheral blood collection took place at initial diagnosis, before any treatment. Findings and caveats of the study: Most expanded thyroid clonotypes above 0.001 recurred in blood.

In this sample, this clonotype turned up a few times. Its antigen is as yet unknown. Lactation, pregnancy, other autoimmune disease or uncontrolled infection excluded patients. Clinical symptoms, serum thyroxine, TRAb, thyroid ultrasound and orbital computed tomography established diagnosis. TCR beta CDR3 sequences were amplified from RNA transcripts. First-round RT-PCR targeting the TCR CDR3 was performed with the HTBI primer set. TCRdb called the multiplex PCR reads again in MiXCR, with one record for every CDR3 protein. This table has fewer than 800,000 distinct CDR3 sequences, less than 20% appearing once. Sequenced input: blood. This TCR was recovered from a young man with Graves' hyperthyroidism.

The DNA for the CDR3 is TGTGCCAGCAGCTTAGCGCCGGGACTAGCGGGAGGCGCAGGCTACGAGCAGTACTTC. Residues: CASSLAPGLAGGAGYEQYF. This rearrangement joins TRBV7-2 to TRBJ2-7; 15 bases line up with TRBD2. CDR1 is SGHTA and CDR2 is FQGNSA in the germline V gene. This CDR3 region has 19 residues. V trimming: 0 bases; J trimming: 3 bases; junction bases outside the gene matches: 9.